One and the same sample provided the 32 T cell receptor beta chains below, sequenced in a study of cytomegalovirus exposure and HLA in healthy donors. In the PCR, 60 Vbeta and 13 Jbeta primers were used. The table came from immunoSEQ multiplex PCR; TCRdb's copy has only in-frame clones and leaves some out. Altogether about 180,000 clones are present, around 81% being singletons, with the ten largest covering over 2%. Sequencing was carried out using PBMCs. The receptors derive from a woman under 40 in good health and CMV-seronegative.

This clone was counted a few times. The chain links TRBV28 to TRBJ2-7; 10 bases match TRBD2. CDR3 length equals 15 residues. Germline V gene lookup returns CDR1 MDHEN and CDR2 SYDVKM. V was clipped by 3 bases and J by 2 bases; unmatched bases: 4. CDR3 sequence reads: CASSFGLAAPYEQYF. CDR3 DNA sequence: TGTGCCAGCAGTTTTGGACTAGCGGCCCCCTACGAGCAGTACTTC.

This clone has more than one count but fewer than ten. The chain links TRBV5-6 to TRBJ2-2; D is possibly TRBD1 (6 bases). The CDR3 is made up of 17 amino acids. Germline loops: CDR1 SGHDT, CDR2 YYEEEE. V was clipped by 1 base and J by 6 bases, with 19 bases between them. The CDR3 here is CASSLRPGERWPGELFF. Here the CDR3 DNA reads TGTGCCAGCAGCTTGAGGCCAGGGGAGCGATGGCCCGGGGAGCTGTTTTTT.

The rearrangement joins TRBV28 to TRBJ2-7; D is possibly TRBD2 (6 bases). The germline V gene encodes CDR1 MDHEN and CDR2 SYDVKM. The CDR3 length is 15 residues. V lost 5 bases and J lost 6, with 20 bases in between. The CDR3, as DNA: TGTGCCAGCAGTCGTTCGGCAACGGGAGAGGGCGAGCAGTACTTC. It codes for CASSRSATGEGEQYF.

V and J are TRBV11-1 and TRBJ2-1; D is perhaps TRBD2 (5 bases). The CDR3 runs 17 residues. V lost 5 bases, J lost 0 bases, and 17 bases lay in between. Germline assignment: CDR1 SGHAT and CDR2 FQDESV (reference sequence). The CDR3 sequence: CASSRSTRPSSYNEQFF. In DNA form, the CDR3 reads TGTGCCAGCAGCCGATCTACTAGGCCGAGCTCCTACAATGAGCAGTTCTTC.

The chain is built from TRBV27 and TRBJ1-1, with 9 bases matching TRBD1. Germline CDR1 reads MNHEY; CDR2 reads SMNVEV (reference sequence). The junction had 6 bases not matched to a gene; V was cut back by 7 bases and J by 6 bases. This CDR3 is built from 13 residues. For the CDR3, the DNA is TGTGCCAGCATACCGACAGGGGGGGCTGAAGCTTTCTTT. Translating gives CASIPTGGAEAFF.

This chain links TRBV5-4 with TRBJ2-7; 9 nucleotides align to TRBD1. Germline CDR1 reads SGHNT; CDR2 reads YYREEE (reference sequence). The trim removed 4 bases at V and 5 bases at J, leaving 4 bases unmatched. The CDR3 is 13 residues long. The CDR3: CASSTRDRDEQYF. In DNA form, the CDR3 reads TGTGCCAGCAGCACACGGGACAGGGACGAGCAGTACTTC.

The chain links TRBV6-5 to TRBJ2-7; perhaps TRBD1 as D (5 bases). CDR3 length equals 15 residues. Per germline, CDR1 MNHEY and CDR2 SVGAGI. Trimming removed 2 bases at V and 5 bases at J, with 16 bases between. CDR3 sequence: CASSYRLQGGNEQYF. The CDR3 DNA is TGTGCCAGCAGTTACCGTCTGCAGGGTGGGAACGAGCAGTACTTC.

The chain employs TRBV6-6 and TRBJ2-1; TRBD1 agrees at 9 bases. The CDR3 is 16 residues long. Germline V CDR1 and CDR2: MNHNY, SVGAGI (reference sequence). The trim removed 11 bases at V and 0 bases at J, leaving 11 bases unmatched. This CDR3 reads CAHTGTGTNSYNEQFF. In DNA, the CDR3 is TGTGCCCACACCGGGACAGGGACTAACTCCTACAATGAGCAGTTCTTC.

The chain has TRBV10-2 and TRBJ2-2; the match to TRBD2 covers 7 bases. The V gene end was trimmed by 6 bases and the J gene end by 6 bases; junction bases not matched to a gene: 13. Germline assignment: CDR1 WSHSY and CDR2 SAAADI. The CDR3 covers 16 residues. This CDR3 reads CASSSEKSGVAGELFF. The CDR3 DNA reads as TGCGCCAGCAGCTCCGAAAAGAGCGGGGTCGCCGGGGAGCTGTTTTTT.

The J gene is TRBJ2-3, the V gene TRBV4-1, with a tentative D call TRBD2 (6 bases). CDR1 is MGHRA, CDR2 YSYEKL, per germline. Trimming left V 4 bases short and J 2 bases short, with 19 bases between. The CDR3 length is 17 residues. CDR3 in amino acids: CASSPRDGGRHTDTQYF. The CDR3 DNA reads TGCGCCAGCAGCCCGAGGGACGGGGGTAGGCACACAGATACGCAGTATTTT.

This clone was picked up one time. The CDR3 sequence is CASSDYRDNSPLHF. For the CDR3, the DNA is TGTGCCAGCAGTGACTACAGAGATAATTCACCCCTCCACTTT. The rearrangement uses TRBV6-1 and TRBJ1-6; D is undetermined. Germline V lookup: CDR1 MNHNS, CDR2 SASEGT. The CDR3 extends over 14 amino acids. Trimming took off 3 bases at V and 5 bases at J, with 8 bases between the two ends.

V usage is TRBV10-3 and J usage is TRBJ1-4, with 11 nucleotides matching TRBD1. Trimming took 6 bases from V and 7 from J; bases not matched to a gene: 4. Germline CDR1 ENHRY, CDR2 SYGVKD. The length of the CDR3 is 14 residues. CDR3 protein: CAISPGQGVEKLFF. The CDR3 region has the DNA TGTGCCATCAGCCCGGGACAGGGGGTTGAAAAACTGTTTTTT.

The chain joins TRBV28 to TRBJ2-7; 7 bases are shared with TRBD1. The germline V gene encodes CDR1 MDHEN and CDR2 SYDVKM. V lost 2 bases, J lost 6 bases, and 10 bases stayed unmatched. CDR3 length: 15 amino acids. Here the CDR3 reads CASSLLIRDSSEQYF. The DNA for the CDR3 is TGTGCCAGCAGTTTACTCATCCGGGACAGCAGCGAGCAGTACTTC.

This clone was seen a handful of times. V and J are TRBV6-5 and TRBJ2-7, with 10 bases lining up with TRBD2. The junction had 4 bases not matched to a gene; V was cut back by 3 bases and J by 2 bases. The CDR3 runs 15 residues. Germline values: CDR1 MNHEY, CDR2 SVGAGI. The CDR3 DNA reads TGTGCCAGCAGTTATAAGACTAGCGGGCCCTACGAGCAGTACTTC. Its protein is CASSYKTSGPYEQYF.

The chain couples TRBV5-1 to TRBJ1-5, with 7 bases fitting TRBD1. This CDR3 region has 14 residues. Germline V gives CDR1 SGHRS, CDR2 YFSETQ. The J segment lost 9 bases and the V segment lost 1 base, leaving 7 bases of the junction unmatched. The CDR3 is CASSLRQGRGPQHF. The CDR3 DNA reads as TGCGCCAGCAGCTTGCGACAGGGTAGGGGGCCCCAGCATTTT. The full variable domain, its missing parts supplied by reference TRBV5-1 and TRBJ1-5, is KAGVTQTPRYLIKTRGQQVTLSCSPISGHRSVSWYQQTPGQGLQFLFEYFSETQRNKGNFPGRFSGRQFSNSRSEMNVSTLELGDSALYLCASSLRQGRGPQHFGDGTRLSIL.

This clone was recorded a few times. V gene TRBV6-5 combines with J gene TRBJ2-1; D is unresolved. V lost 0 bases and J lost 5, with 8 bases in between. Germline V CDR1 and CDR2: MNHEY, SVGAGI. The CDR3 spans 14 residues. The CDR3 bases are TGTGCCAGCAGTTACTCCAGGCGAGACAATGAGCAGTTCTTC. This translates into CASSYSRRDNEQFF.

The rearrangement joins TRBV28 to TRBJ1-2; 7 bases agree with TRBD1. V lost 5 bases and J lost 7; bases outside the gene matches: 7. The CDR3 contains 13 residues. CDR1 MDHEN and CDR2 SYDVKM come from the germline V gene. CDR3 amino acids: CASSPTGRRGYTF. The CDR3 DNA is TGTGCCAGCAGTCCGACAGGGCGTCGTGGCTACACCTTC.

The rearrangement uses TRBV18 and TRBJ1-2; the D gene is possibly TRBD1 (6 bases). From germline, CDR1 is KGHSH and CDR2 LQKENI. CDR3 length equals 14 residues. Between the trimmed V and J ends, which lost 3 bases and 4 bases, there was a span of 12 bases. The CDR3 sequence: CASSPGGAGYGYTF. Written as DNA, the CDR3 is TGTGCCAGCTCACCCGGGGGGGCCGGCTATGGCTACACCTTC.

The V and J genes are TRBV2 and TRBJ2-5; possible D gene TRBD1, 6 bases. The CDR3 runs 14 residues. Germline V gene data show CDR1 as SNHLY and CDR2 as FYNNEI. Trimming stripped 6 bases from V and 2 bases from J, with 13 bases between. The CDR3 reads CASRSQGFQETQYF. DNA for the CDR3: TGTGCCAGCAGGTCCCAGGGGTTTCAAGAGACCCAGTACTTC.

The chain recombines TRBV28 with TRBJ2-7, with TRBD2 as a possible D gene (5 bases). V lost 3 bases and J lost 7, with 10 bases in between. CDR1 is MDHEN and CDR2 is SYDVKM in the germline V gene. This CDR3 has 12 amino acids. The CDR3 coding sequence is TGTGCCAGCAGTTTCCTGGCGGGTGAGCAGTACTTC. Translated: CASSFLAGEQYF. Based on the CDR3 plus reference TRBV28 and TRBJ2-7, the full variable domain is DVKVTQSSRYLVKRTGEKVFLECVQDMDHENMFWYRQDPGLGLRLIYFSYDVKMKEKGDIPEGYSVSREKKERFSLILESASTNQTSMYLCASSFLAGEQYFGPGTRLTVT.

This clone was counted only a few times. The rearrangement links TRBV27 to TRBJ2-7, with D perhaps matching TRBD2 (6 bases). Deletions cut 8 bases from V and 3 bases from J, with 14 bases between. There are 13 residues in the CDR3. CDR1 MNHEY and CDR2 SMNVEV come from the germline V gene (reference sequence). CDR3 region: CASWGGGVYEQYF. In nucleotides, the CDR3 is TGTGCCAGCTGGGGTGGCGGGGTCTACGAGCAGTACTTC.

The chain carries TRBV5-1 and TRBJ2-7; tentative D call: TRBD1 (6 bases). Germline V lookup: CDR1 SGHRS, CDR2 YFSETQ. The V end lost 4 bases, the J end lost 4 bases, and 15 bases lay between the germline ends. The CDR3 runs to 14 residues. The CDR3 sequence is CASSPSRDKYEQYF. CDR3 nucleotide sequence: TGCGCCAGCAGCCCGTCCCGGGACAAGTACGAGCAGTACTTC.

The rearrangement links TRBV28 to TRBJ1-2, with D possibly matching TRBD1 (5 bases). Trimming pared 3 bases from V and 8 bases from J, leaving 13 bases between. Germline V gene lookup returns CDR1 MDHEN and CDR2 SYDVKM. CDR3 length: 13 residues. The CDR3 nucleotides are TGTGCCAGCAGTTTTCCAGGGTTGGGGGGCTACACCTTC. Its protein is CASSFPGLGGYTF.

The CDR3 DNA reads as TGTGCCAGTAGTATTGGGGGGACAGATACGCAGTATTTT. Translating gives CASSIGGTDTQYF. The chain combines TRBV19 with TRBJ2-3; possible D gene TRBD2, 6 bases. The CDR3 sequence is 13 residues long. Germline CDR1 is LNHDA and CDR2 is SQIVND (reference sequence). V was shortened by 3 bases and J by 3 bases, with 7 bases between the two germline ends.

This rearrangement joins TRBV6-5 to TRBJ2-3; D might be TRBD1 (5 bases). Trimming cost V 4 bases and J 0 bases, with 14 bases left between them. CDR3 length: 16 amino acids. Germline V CDR1 and CDR2: MNHEY, SVGAGI. CDR3 loop: CASSSDQGASTDTQYF. Here the CDR3 DNA reads TGTGCCAGCAGTTCTGATCAAGGGGCAAGCACAGATACGCAGTATTTT.

V usage is TRBV28 and J usage is TRBJ2-1; D call uncertain. There are 10 residues in the CDR3. Trimming left V 6 bases short and J 7 bases short, with 4 bases between. Germline CDR1 reads MDHEN; CDR2 reads SYDVKM. CDR3 bases: TGTGCCAGCAGCCGTAATGAGCAGTTCTTC. This encodes CASSRNEQFF.

V is TRBV28 and J is TRBJ1-2; 7 bases align to TRBD1. Germline CDR1 reads MDHEN; CDR2 reads SYDVKM. V was pared by 6 bases and J by 2 bases, with 6 bases of the junction left unmatched. The CDR3 runs to 14 residues. CDR3 in DNA: TGTGCCAGCAGCACTGCAGGGGGGAACTATGGCTACACCTTC. It codes for CASSTAGGNYGYTF.

V usage is TRBV5-1 and J usage is TRBJ2-4; the match to TRBD1 covers 8 bases. Germline assignment: CDR1 SGHRS and CDR2 YFSETQ. Trimming at V came to 3 bases and at J to 1 base, leaving 12 bases not matched to a gene. The length of the CDR3 is 18 residues. The CDR3 spells CASSYGQGSLSAKNIQYF. CDR3 bases: TGCGCCAGCAGCTACGGACAGGGATCCTTATCCGCCAAAAACATTCAGTACTTC.

This chain uses TRBV5-1 with TRBJ2-7, with 7 nucleotides matching TRBD1. Losses at the gene ends were 4 bases for V and 3 bases for J; bases not matched to a gene: 22. The germline CDR1 and CDR2 sequences are SGHRS and YFSETQ. This CDR3 region has 19 residues. The DNA for the CDR3 is TGCGCCAGCAGCGGACGATACGGGACAGACAACCCCTTGATCTACGAGCAGTACTTC. This codes for CASSGRYGTDNPLIYEQYF. The full variable domain, in which reference TRBV5-1 and TRBJ2-7 provide the parts outside the CDR3, is KAGVTQTPRYLIKTRGQQVTLSCSPISGHRSVSWYQQTPGQGLQFLFEYFSETQRNKGNFPGRFSGRQFSNSRSEMNVSTLELGDSALYLCASSGRYGTDNPLIYEQYFGPGTRLTVT.

This sequence joins TRBV7-2 and TRBJ2-5; 10 bases line up with TRBD1. CDR3 length: 16 amino acids. Germline V gene lookup returns CDR1 SGHTA and CDR2 FQGNSA. Unmatched junction bases numbered 7, after V lost 1 base and J lost 5 bases. DNA of the CDR3: TGTGCCAGCAGCTTAGTGGGACAGGGGTTTGGGGAGACCCAGTACTTC. This sequence encodes CASSLVGQGFGETQYF. Variable domain in full (rest from reference TRBV7-2 and TRBJ2-5): GAGVSQSPSNKVTEKGKDVELRCDPISGHTALYWYRQSLGQGLEFLIYFQGNSAPDKSGLPSDRFSAERTGGSVSTLTIQRTQQEDSAVYLCASSLVGQGFGETQYFGPGTRLLVL.

J is TRBJ1-6 and V is TRBV5-1; no firm D call. The CDR3 spans 15 residues. Germline V lookup: CDR1 SGHRS, CDR2 YFSETQ. The germline V and J ends were trimmed by 5 bases and 5 bases, with 14 bases remaining between them. CDR3 bases: TGCGCCAGCAGTAGGCTGAGCACAGATAATTCACCCCTCCACTTT. As protein: CASSRLSTDNSPLHF.

The rearrangement joins TRBV28 to TRBJ2-7; a weak D match, TRBD2 (6 bases). The CDR3 covers 12 residues. V was shortened by 6 bases and J by 3 bases, with 9 bases between the two germline ends. CDR1 is MDHEN, CDR2 SYDVKM, per germline. CDR3 loop: CASRGRIYEQYF. The CDR3 DNA reads TGTGCCAGCAGGGGGAGGATCTACGAGCAGTACTTC.